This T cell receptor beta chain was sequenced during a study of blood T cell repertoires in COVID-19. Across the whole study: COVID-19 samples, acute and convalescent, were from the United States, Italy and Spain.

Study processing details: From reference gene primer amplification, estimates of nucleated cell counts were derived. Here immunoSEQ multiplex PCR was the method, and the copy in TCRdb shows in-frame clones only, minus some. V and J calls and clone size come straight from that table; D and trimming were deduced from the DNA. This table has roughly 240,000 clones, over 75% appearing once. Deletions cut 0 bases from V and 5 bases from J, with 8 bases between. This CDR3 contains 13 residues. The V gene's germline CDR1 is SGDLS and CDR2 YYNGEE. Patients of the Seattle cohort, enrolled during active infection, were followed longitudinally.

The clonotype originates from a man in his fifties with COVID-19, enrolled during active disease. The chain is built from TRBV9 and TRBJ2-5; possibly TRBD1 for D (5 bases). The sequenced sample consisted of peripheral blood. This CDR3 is CASSVEGLETQYF. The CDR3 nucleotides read TGTGCCAGCAGCGTAGAGGGGTTGGAGACCCAGTACTTC.